This TCR beta chain was captured in a study of graft-versus-host responses after intestinal transplantation. Study-level results: Within allografts, high graft-versus-host to host-versus-graft clonal ratios were seen among patients with graft-donor T cell macrochimerism. The recipient marrow held GvH clones, and some of them showed up first in ileum or blood.

CDR3 length: 13 residues. Trimming took off 0 bases at V and 4 bases at J, with 10 bases between the two ends. The germline CDR1 and CDR2 sequences are GTSNPN and SVGIG (reference sequence). Produced via immunoSEQ multiplex PCR; TCRdb's table is partial and in-frame only. This repertoire shows tens of thousands of clones, about 89% found once; its top ten account for 2% to 3%. A word on this clone: Its target is not known.

The source was unstimulated CD8+ T cells sorted from spleen or lymph node cells, collected before intestinal transplant. The genes are TRBV30 and TRBJ2-7; possible D gene TRBD2, 6 bases. The receptor comes from a human donor who received an intestinal transplant. CDR3 DNA: TGTGCCTGGAGTGTGGGAGGTTCTTACGAGCAGTACTTC. Translation gives CAWSVGGSYEQYF.